What follows are 32 T cell receptor beta chains derived from one specimen sequenced in a study of blood T cell repertoires in COVID-19. The method was immunoSEQ multiplex PCR; TCRdb's version includes in-frame clones alone and lacks a portion of them. The sample records 70,000 to 100,000 clones, roughly 90% being singletons. Source material: peripheral blood. The receptors here all came from a woman older than 75 with active or convalescent COVID-19.

The V gene is TRBV6-5, the J gene TRBJ1-5, with D perhaps TRBD1 (5 bases). V lost 6 bases and J lost 5, with 17 bases in between. CDR3 length: 15 residues. Germline V gene lookup returns CDR1 MNHEY and CDR2 SVGAGI. The CDR3 nucleotides read TGTGCCAGCAGCCTCGTGGAGGGGTCAGATCAGCCCCAGCATTTT. Protein: CASSLVEGSDQPQHF.

The chain recombines TRBV2 with TRBJ1-2; D call uncertain. V was shortened by 9 bases and J by 0 bases, with 11 bases between the two germline ends. Germline CDR1 and CDR2: SNHLY and FYNNEI. The CDR3 is 13 residues long. The CDR3 DNA reads TGTGCCAGAGACTCGCCTGCTAACTATGGCTACACCTTC. Its protein product is CARDSPANYGYTF.

This clone appeared once. The CDR3 coding sequence is TGTGCCAGTAGTATGATGGGGAGAATCTACGAGCAGTACTTC. Its translation is CASSMMGRIYEQYF. The V and J genes are TRBV19 and TRBJ2-7, with D possibly TRBD2 on 5 matching bases. The CDR3 loop spans 14 amino acids. CDR1 is LNHDA and CDR2 is SQIVND in the germline V gene (reference sequence). The V end lost 3 bases, the J end lost 3 bases, and 12 bases lay between the germline ends. Combining the CDR3 with reference TRBV19 and TRBJ2-7 gives the whole variable domain DGGITQSPKYLFRKEGQNVTLSCEQNLNHDAMYWYRQDPGQGLRLIYYSQIVNDFQKGDIAEGYSVSREKKESFPLTVTSAQKNPTAFYLCASSMMGRIYEQYFGPGTRLTVT.

The V and J genes are TRBV6-6 and TRBJ1-3, with D hard to call. Germline-derived CDR1 and CDR2 are MNHNY and SVGAGI (reference sequence). The CDR3 spans 16 residues. Deletions cut 6 bases from V and 0 bases from J, with 15 bases between. CDR3 loop: CASSLKRSSSGNTIYF. The CDR3 DNA follows: TGTGCCAGCAGCCTCAAGCGGTCGAGCTCTGGAAACACCATATATTTT.

The chain recombines TRBV29-1 with TRBJ1-1; D perhaps matches TRBD1 (6 bases). V was cut by 6 bases and J by 2 bases, with 13 bases left in between. Germline CDR1 is SQVTM and CDR2 is ANQGSEA. The CDR3 totals 13 residues. CDR3 DNA sequence: TGCAGCGTCTCCGGGACAACTAACACTGAAGCTTTCTTT. It codes for CSVSGTTNTEAFF.

The chain couples TRBV29-1 to TRBJ1-2; a possible D gene is TRBD1 (6 bases). CDR1 is SQVTM and CDR2 is ANQGSEA in the germline V gene. The CDR3 extends over 15 amino acids. Trimming took off 0 bases at V and 4 bases at J, with 15 bases between the two ends. This chain's CDR3 is CSVEDGKQGGYGYTF. CDR3 nucleotide sequence: TGCAGCGTTGAAGATGGGAAACAGGGCGGCTATGGCTACACCTTC. The variable domain in full, with the rest retrieved from reference TRBV29-1 and TRBJ1-2, is SAVISQKPSRDICQRGTSLTIQCQVDSQVTMMFWYRQQPGQSLTLIATANQGSEATYESGFVIDKFPISRPNLTFSTLTVSNMSPEDSSIYLCSVEDGKQGGYGYTFGSGTRLTVV.

The chain has TRBV19 and TRBJ1-1, with TRBD1 identical over 9 bases. In germline, CDR1 is LNHDA, CDR2 SQIVND (reference sequence). Trimming cost V 3 bases and J 7 bases; bases outside gene matches: 6. This CDR3 is built from 14 residues. The CDR3 sequence is CASSIQQGANEAFF. The CDR3 bases are TGTGCCAGTAGTATTCAACAGGGGGCGAATGAAGCTTTCTTT.

This chain links TRBV24-1 with TRBJ2-1; D possibly corresponds to TRBD2 (5 bases). The CDR3 sequence is 18 residues long. The V end lost 3 bases, the J end lost 2 bases, and 19 bases lay between the germline ends. The germline gives CDR1 KGHDR, CDR2 SFDVKD. CDR3 loop: CATSDLSPTGWPYNEQFF. CDR3 nucleotides: TGTGCCACCAGTGATCTCAGCCCGACGGGATGGCCCTACAATGAGCAGTTCTTC.

The genes are TRBV5-4 and TRBJ1-5, with D tentatively TRBD1 (5 bases). V was trimmed by 0 bases and J by 5 bases, leaving 9 bases between them. Germline CDR1 SGHNT, CDR2 YYREEE (reference sequence). The CDR3 consists of 14 residues. The CDR3 protein is CASSLGGGDQPQHF. The CDR3 DNA sequence: TGTGCCAGCAGCTTGGGGGGGGGTGATCAGCCCCAGCATTTT.

This sequence joins TRBV19 and TRBJ2-1; 8 bases agree with TRBD1. Per the germline V gene, CDR1 is LNHDA and CDR2 is SQIVND (reference sequence). The CDR3 has 15 residues. Trimming took 3 bases from V and 6 from J; bases not matched to a gene: 7. The CDR3 DNA reads as TGTGCCAGTAGTATGAGACAGGGGAGGATCAATGAGCAGTTCTTC. The encoded protein is CASSMRQGRINEQFF.

The CDR3 sequence: CASSLDPDTEAFF. In DNA form, the CDR3 reads TGCGCCAGCAGCTTGGACCCGGACACTGAAGCTTTCTTT. The chain uses TRBV5-1 and TRBJ1-1; D is ambiguous. Per germline, CDR1 SGHRS and CDR2 YFSETQ. The CDR3 is 13 residues long. V gave up 0 bases and J gave up 3 bases, with 6 bases separating them.

V usage is TRBV7-2 and J usage is TRBJ2-5, with D perhaps matching TRBD2 (6 bases). From germline, CDR1 is SGHTA and CDR2 FQGNSA. V lost 1 base and J lost 7, with 16 bases in between. The length of the CDR3 is 15 residues. The CDR3 spells CASSLVVGSEGTQYF. The CDR3 nucleotides read TGTGCCAGCAGCTTAGTTGTAGGGTCGGAGGGGACCCAGTACTTC.

This sequence joins TRBV5-5 and TRBJ2-3; 14 positions agree with TRBD2. Losses at the gene ends were 4 bases for V and 3 bases for J; bases not matched to a gene: 4. Per the germline V gene, CDR1 is SGHKS and CDR2 is YYEKEE (reference sequence). The CDR3 length is 16 residues. DNA of the CDR3: TGTGCCAGCAGCCCGGGACTAGCGGGAGCAACAGATACGCAGTATTTT. This translates into CASSPGLAGATDTQYF.

The chain recombines TRBV5-1 with TRBJ2-4; D is possibly TRBD1 (6 bases). There are 15 residues in the CDR3. Germline CDR1 reads SGHRS; CDR2 reads YFSETQ. The germline V and J ends were trimmed by 4 bases and 1 base, with 12 bases remaining between them. The CDR3 DNA is TGCGCCAGCAGCCAAAGCACAGGGGCCAAAAACATTCAGTACTTC. Amino acid sequence: CASSQSTGAKNIQYF.

This rearrangement joins TRBV5-8 to TRBJ1-5, with D possibly matching TRBD1 (6 bases). The V end lost 0 bases, the J end lost 0 bases, and 13 bases lay between the germline ends. The CDR3 contains 17 residues. Germline V lookup: CDR1 SGHTS, CDR2 YDEGEE. The CDR3 DNA sequence: TGTGCCAGCAGCTTGGGGCTCTGGACAGATAGCAATCAGCCCCAGCATTTT. It codes for CASSLGLWTDSNQPQHF. The full variable domain, completed using reference TRBV5-8 and TRBJ1-5, is EAGVTQSPTHLIKTRGQQATLRCSPISGHTSVYWYQQALGLGLQFLLWYDEGEERNRGNFPPRFSGRQFPNYSSELNVNALELEDSALYLCASSLGLWTDSNQPQHFGDGTRLSIL.

The chain joins TRBV28 to TRBJ2-1, with 10 bases lining up with TRBD2. The CDR3 contains 15 residues. Germline V gene lookup returns CDR1 MDHEN and CDR2 SYDVKM. With 10 bases clipped from V and 6 bases from J, the junction kept 12 bases outside the gene matches. In DNA form, the CDR3 reads TGTGCCACCCCACCGAGCGGGAGGGCCCTCAATGAGCAGTTCTTC. Amino acid sequence: CATPPSGRALNEQFF.

This clone came up once. CDR3 sequence (DNA): TGTGCCAGCAGCGTGGTTGGGACTAGCGGGACTTGGGCAGATACGCAGTATTTT. The encoded protein is CASSVVGTSGTWADTQYF. The chain couples TRBV7-2 to TRBJ2-3, with TRBD2 matching 13 bases. CDR1 and CDR2 (germline): SGHTA, FQGNSA. V was pared by 5 bases and J by 4 bases, with 12 bases of the junction left unmatched. There are 18 residues in the CDR3.

The V and J genes are TRBV12-3 or TRBV12-4 and TRBJ1-5; the match to TRBD1 covers 8 bases. CDR3 length equals 13 residues. With V trimmed by 7 bases and J by 4 bases, 3 bases remained unmatched. In DNA form, the CDR3 reads TGTGCCAGCACGGGACAGGTTAATCAGCCCCAGCATTTT. Its translation is CASTGQVNQPQHF.

CDR3 coding DNA: TGTGCCAGTAGTAGGGACAGGGAGGGCCCTGAAGCTTTCTTT. It is translated as CASSRDREGPEAFF. The gene calls are TRBV19 and TRBJ1-1, with 9 bases matching TRBD1. From germline, CDR1 is LNHDA and CDR2 SQIVND (reference sequence). The trim removed 4 bases at V and 6 bases at J, leaving 6 bases unmatched. This CDR3 spans 14 amino acids.

The V and J genes are TRBV15 and TRBJ1-3; 9 bases line up with TRBD1. CDR3 length equals 17 residues. Germline V lookup: CDR1 LNHNV, CDR2 YYDKDF (reference sequence). V shed 5 bases, J shed 3 bases, and the junction held 11 bases outside the gene matches. The CDR3, as DNA: TGTGCCACCAGCTTACCTACGGGACAGGGCCTTGGAAACACCATATATTTT. Translating it yields CATSLPTGQGLGNTIYF.

The V gene is TRBV11-2, the J gene TRBJ2-7; 11 nucleotides agree with TRBD2. V gave up 5 bases and J gave up 2 bases; unmatched junction bases: 5. The CDR3 consists of 15 residues. Germline CDR1 reads SGHAT; CDR2 reads FQNNGV. Written as DNA, the CDR3 is TGTGCCAGCAGCCCAGAACTAGCGGGAGCCTACGAGCAGTACTTC. Translating gives CASSPELAGAYEQYF.

V usage is TRBV11-2 and J usage is TRBJ2-5, with 9 bases lining up with TRBD2. Germline V gives CDR1 SGHAT, CDR2 FQNNGV. The junction had 10 bases not matched to a gene; V was cut back by 4 bases and J by 1 base. The length of the CDR3 is 17 residues. The CDR3 coding sequence is TGTGCCAGCAGCTCGGGACTAGCCATCGGCACCCAAGAGACCCAGTACTTC. Protein: CASSSGLAIGTQETQYF.

The rearrangement joins TRBV12-5 to TRBJ1-1; no clear D. Trimming removed 0 bases from V and 5 bases from J, with 16 bases in between. CDR3 length: 16 residues. The germline CDR1 and CDR2 sequences are LGHNT and FRNRAP. This CDR3 reads CASGLVLTEGATEAFF. The CDR3, as DNA: TGTGCTAGTGGTTTGGTACTAACGGAGGGAGCTACTGAAGCTTTCTTT.

This chain connects TRBV4-1 to TRBJ1-1; TRBD1 matches at 10 bases. J lost 5 bases, V lost 4 bases, and 7 bases had no gene match. The germline V gene has CDR1 MGHRA and CDR2 YSYEKL. There are 15 residues in the CDR3. CDR3 sequence: CASSRPTGGFTEAFF. The CDR3 DNA follows: TGCGCCAGCAGCCGCCCGACAGGGGGCTTTACTGAAGCTTTCTTT.

The chain has TRBV4-2 and TRBJ1-5; possible D gene TRBD1, 6 bases. CDR1 is LGHNA and CDR2 is YNFKEQ in the germline V gene. V lost 7 bases and J 6 bases, leaving 25 bases between the germline ends. The CDR3 contains 17 residues. CDR3 sequence reads: CASTPGEGGAVGQPQHF. In nucleotides, the CDR3 is TGTGCCAGCACCCCCGGCGAGGGGGGGGCGGTAGGTCAGCCCCAGCATTTT.

V is TRBV9 and J is TRBJ2-3; TRBD2 matches at 11 bases. The V gene end was trimmed by 3 bases and the J gene end by 2 bases; junction bases not matched to a gene: 5. The CDR3 sequence is 16 residues long. Per the germline V gene, CDR1 is SGDLS and CDR2 is YYNGEE. DNA for the CDR3: TGTGCCAGCAGCGCGTTGGGACTAGCGGACACAGATACGCAGTATTTT. It translates to CASSALGLADTDTQYF.

The chain combines TRBV7-2 with TRBJ2-1, with TRBD2 matching over 7 bases. CDR1 and CDR2 (germline): SGHTA, FQGNSA. J was trimmed by 1 base and V by 3 bases; bases with no gene match: 3. The CDR3 has 15 amino acids. The CDR3 bases are TGTGCCAGCAGCTTGCGGGAGTTGTCCTACAATGAGCAGTTCTTC. Protein: CASSLRELSYNEQFF.

This chain uses TRBV7-8 with TRBJ1-2, with D tentatively TRBD1 (5 bases). Germline V gene data show CDR1 as SGHVS and CDR2 as FQNEAQ. V lost 5 bases and J 0 bases, leaving 13 bases between the germline ends. The CDR3 runs to 15 residues. CDR3 residues: CASSLLRVANYGYTF. The CDR3 DNA reads as TGTGCCAGCAGCCTCCTCAGGGTTGCTAACTATGGCTACACCTTC.

The chain uses TRBV4-1 and TRBJ1-4, with TRBD1 matching over 9 bases. V lost 3 bases and J lost 6; bases outside the gene matches: 5. CDR3 length: 15 amino acids. Germline V gene lookup returns CDR1 MGHRA and CDR2 YSYEKL. CDR3: CASSQSGTGYEKLFF. As DNA, the CDR3 is TGCGCCAGCAGCCAGAGCGGGACAGGGTATGAAAAACTGTTTTTT.

The chain couples TRBV19 to TRBJ2-3; maybe TRBD1 (5 bases). The CDR3 is 20 amino acids. Germline loops: CDR1 LNHDA, CDR2 SQIVND (reference sequence). The V and J ends lost 5 bases and 1 base respectively, with 28 bases between them. CDR3: CASSPTLPSASRVGTDTQYF. For the CDR3, the DNA is TGTGCCAGTAGTCCCACCCTCCCCTCAGCCTCCAGGGTTGGCACAGATACGCAGTATTTT.

The chain links TRBV27 to TRBJ1-2, with 7 positions matching TRBD1. The CDR3 runs to 12 residues. Losses at the gene ends were 4 bases for V and 5 bases for J; bases not matched to a gene: 1. From germline, CDR1 is MNHEY and CDR2 SMNVEV (reference sequence). CDR3 nucleotides: TGTGCCAGCAGTTCCAGGGGGTATGGCTACACCTTC. Its protein is CASSSRGYGYTF.

In the case of this clone: Germline and junction disagree at one end, which may indicate a read error. V and J are TRBV5-5 and TRBJ2-7; D might be TRBD2 (6 bases). Germline V gene lookup returns CDR1 SGHKS and CDR2 YYEKEE (reference sequence). The CDR3 loop spans 16 amino acids. CDR3 nucleotides: TGTGCCAGCAGATTGGGGCCCGGCGACGGGAGTGGCGAGCAGTACTTC. Translation gives CASRLGPGDGSGEQYF. The full variable domain, completed using reference TRBV5-5 and TRBJ2-7, is DAGVTQSPTHLIKTRGQQVTLRCSPISGHKSVSWYQQVLGQGPQFIFQYYEKEERGRGNFPDRFSARQFPNYSSELNVNALLLGDSALYLCASRLGPGDGSGEQYFGPGTRLTVT.